Each of the 24 T cell receptor beta chains below was sequenced from the same sample in a study of blood T cell repertoires in COVID-19. Sequencing used immunoSEQ multiplex PCR; TCRdb keeps in-frame clones, though not all of them. There are some 60,000 clones in the sample; 80% to 85% occur only once, and around 9.6% lies in the top ten. The sequenced material came from peripheral blood. Receptor source: an older man with COVID-19, enrolled during active disease.

The chain is built from TRBV3-1 (or the pseudogene TRBV3-2) and TRBJ2-1; 7 nucleotides match TRBD1. Per the germline V gene, CDR1 is LGHDT and CDR2 is YNNKEL (reference sequence). The CDR3 extends over 16 amino acids. V trimming: 2 bases; J trimming: 3 bases; junction bases outside the gene matches: 7. In nucleotides, the CDR3 is TGTGCCAGCAGCCAAACTAACAGGGGCGGCTACAATGAGCAGTTCTTC. This sequence encodes CASSQTNRGGYNEQFF.

This clone has more than one count but fewer than ten. The chain uses TRBV5-4 and TRBJ1-6; 7 nucleotides agree with TRBD1. The trim removed 4 bases at V and 6 bases at J, leaving 10 bases unmatched. Germline CDR1 reads SGHNT; CDR2 reads YYREEE (reference sequence). CDR3 length equals 16 residues. CDR3 DNA sequence: TGTGCCAGCAGCCCCCCTGAGGGACAGCCTAATTCACCCCTCCACTTT. As protein: CASSPPEGQPNSPLHF.

The sample holds a few counts of this clone. The chain is built from TRBV11-2 and TRBJ1-4; D possibly corresponds to TRBD1 (5 bases). The CDR3 covers 13 residues. CDR1 is SGHAT, CDR2 FQNNGV, per germline. Trimming took 0 bases from V and 16 from J, leaving 15 bases between them. CDR3 nucleotides: TGTGCCAGCAGCTTAGACGGGGGGACGCATCCGTTTTTT. Translating gives CASSLDGGTHPFF.

This rearrangement joins TRBV24-1 to TRBJ1-2; D unclear. Trimming removed 2 bases at V and 6 bases at J, with 12 bases between. The CDR3 totals 14 residues. CDR1 KGHDR and CDR2 SFDVKD come from the germline V gene. CDR3 sequence: CATSDSGENHGYTF. The CDR3 DNA sequence: TGTGCCACCAGTGATTCCGGAGAGAACCATGGCTACACCTTC.

CDR3 region: CASSFTGLGNEKLFF. The CDR3 DNA is TGTGCCAGCAGCTTCACGGGACTCGGTAATGAAAAACTGTTTTTT. The chain uses TRBV7-2 and TRBJ1-4; D possibly corresponds to TRBD1 (5 bases). This CDR3 is 15 amino acids long. V lost 3 bases, J lost 4 bases, and 12 bases lay in between. Per the germline V gene, CDR1 is SGHTA and CDR2 is FQGNSA.

The chain's CDR3 is CASQGADGYTF. CDR3 DNA: TGTGCCAGCCAGGGTGCCGATGGCTACACCTTC. This chain joins TRBV6-6 and TRBJ1-2; D is possibly TRBD1 (5 bases). Germline V gives CDR1 MNHNY, CDR2 SVGAGI (reference sequence). CDR3 length: 11 amino acids. Trimming left V 8 bases short and J 6 bases short, with 10 bases between.

The chain has TRBV5-6 and TRBJ1-1, with D perhaps matching TRBD1 (5 bases). This CDR3 is 13 amino acids long. Germline values: CDR1 SGHDT, CDR2 YYEEEE. V lost 6 bases and J lost 5, with 14 bases in between. CDR3 region: CASTLSGGTEAFF. The CDR3 nucleotides read TGTGCCAGCACCCTCTCGGGGGGGACTGAAGCTTTCTTT.

The chain uses TRBV28 and TRBJ1-1, with D hard to call. Germline-derived CDR1 and CDR2 are MDHEN and SYDVKM. Trimming removed 2 bases from V and 1 base from J, with 2 bases in between. The CDR3 runs 12 residues. The CDR3 DNA is TGTGCCAGCAGTTTACAGAACACTGAAGCTTTCTTT. Encoded protein: CASSLQNTEAFF.

This clone was counted only a few times. J is TRBJ2-7 and V is TRBV7-3; a weak D match, TRBD1 (6 bases). CDR1 and CDR2 from the germline V gene are SGHTA and FQGTGA. CDR3 length: 14 amino acids. Trimming cost V 5 bases and J 2 bases, with 13 bases left between them. The CDR3 sequence is CASSQTDSAYEQYF. CDR3 bases: TGTGCCAGCAGCCAGACGGACAGCGCCTACGAGCAGTACTTC.

The chain has TRBV7-9 and TRBJ1-1, with D hard to call. CDR1 is SEHNR, CDR2 FQNEAQ, per germline (reference sequence). CDR3 length: 13 residues. The ends were cut back, 1 base at V and 6 bases at J, with 9 bases in the middle. DNA of the CDR3: TGTGCCAGCAGCTTAGGGCACAGCTCTGAAGCTTTCTTT. Amino acid sequence: CASSLGHSSEAFF.

This clone was detected only once. This chain links TRBV7-9 with TRBJ2-2; tentative D call: TRBD1 (5 bases). Germline V gene sequence: CDR1 SEHNR, CDR2 FQNEAQ (reference sequence). Deletions cut 3 bases from V and 3 bases from J, with 8 bases between. The CDR3 totals 14 residues. CDR3 region: CASSFQGDTGELFF. The DNA for the CDR3 is TGTGCCAGCAGCTTTCAAGGGGACACCGGGGAGCTGTTTTTT.

The CDR3 reads CASSLRTSGRAGVEQFF. CDR3 sequence (DNA): TGTGCCAGCAGCCTTCGGACTAGCGGGAGGGCCGGGGTTGAGCAGTTCTTC. The chain combines TRBV9 with TRBJ2-1; 15 bases match TRBD2. The CDR3 spans 17 residues. The junction had 11 bases not matched to a gene; V was cut back by 4 bases and J by 9 bases. Germline V CDR1 and CDR2: SGDLS, YYNGEE.

The chain has TRBV19 and TRBJ2-7; 8 bases are shared with TRBD1. The ends lost 3 bases at V and 2 bases at J; junction bases unmatched: 3. CDR1 and CDR2 (germline): LNHDA, SQIVND (reference sequence). This CDR3 comprises 14 residues. The CDR3 DNA reads as TGTGCCAGTAGTATCGCAGGGGGCACCTACGAGCAGTACTTC. It codes for CASSIAGGTYEQYF.

The genes are TRBV7-2 and TRBJ2-1; D may be TRBD2 (6 bases). V lost 6 bases to trimming and J lost 8 bases, with 14 bases between them. CDR1 and CDR2 from the germline V gene are SGHTA and FQGNSA. The CDR3 runs 13 residues. As DNA, the CDR3 is TGTGCCAGCAGACTGACTAGAATCGATGAGCAGTTCTTC. Translated: CASRLTRIDEQFF.

The chain combines TRBV5-1 with TRBJ1-1; a weak D match, TRBD1 (6 bases). Deletions cut 5 bases from V and 1 base from J, with 12 bases between. The length of the CDR3 is 14 residues. The germline V gene encodes CDR1 SGHRS and CDR2 YFSETQ. DNA for the CDR3: TGCGCCAGCAGTTTACACAGGGAGAACACTGAAGCTTTCTTT. Translation gives CASSLHRENTEAFF.

V gene TRBV5-1 combines with J gene TRBJ2-1, with 9 nucleotides matching TRBD2. The CDR3 sequence is 13 residues long. The germline gives CDR1 SGHRS, CDR2 YFSETQ. With V trimmed by 4 bases and J by 14 bases, 10 bases remained unmatched. The CDR3 loop is CASSLQIAGAEFF. CDR3 sequence (DNA): TGCGCCAGCAGCCTCCAGATAGCGGGAGCTGAGTTCTTC.

The chain uses TRBV6-5 and TRBJ2-1; D perhaps matches TRBD1 (6 bases). Trimming left V 6 bases short and J 7 bases short, with 16 bases between. Germline V gene data show CDR1 as MNHEY and CDR2 as SVGAGI. The CDR3 runs to 14 residues. CDR3 in amino acids: CASRQQGGRNEQFF. CDR3 in DNA: TGTGCCAGCAGACAACAGGGTGGTAGGAATGAGCAGTTCTTC.

The chain carries TRBV6-5 and TRBJ1-2, with D perhaps matching TRBD1 (6 bases). V was cut by 5 bases and J by 8 bases, with 21 bases left in between. The CDR3 is 15 residues long. Germline V lookup: CDR1 MNHEY, CDR2 SVGAGI. CDR3 region: CASSRGGRAGGGYTF. The CDR3 DNA reads TGTGCCAGCAGTCGCGGGGGCAGGGCCGGTGGAGGCTACACCTTC.

The CDR3 DNA sequence: TGTGCCAGCAGCTTTAATAGCGGGAGTGAAGAGACCCAGTACTTC. This encodes CASSFNSGSEETQYF. V and J are TRBV7-2 and TRBJ2-5, with TRBD2 matching over 9 bases. Germline trimming cut 3 bases from V and 3 bases from J; bases unmatched to any gene: 5. This CDR3 is 15 amino acids long. Germline CDR1 is SGHTA and CDR2 is FQGNSA.

J is TRBJ2-2 and V is TRBV19; 10 bases are a match to TRBD2. Unmatched junction bases numbered 7, after V lost 2 bases and J lost 4 bases. The CDR3 is 17 amino acids. Germline CDR1 and CDR2: LNHDA and SQIVND (reference sequence). CDR3 DNA: TGTGCCAGTAGTATAAAATCTAGCGGGAGAAGCACCGGGGAGCTGTTTTTT. It yields the protein CASSIKSSGRSTGELFF.

CDR3 DNA: TGTGCCAGCAGTCGCCGGGGGGACCAGCCCCAGCATTTT. Its translation: CASSRRGDQPQHF. This sequence joins TRBV27 and TRBJ1-5; D may be TRBD1 (5 bases). CDR3 length: 13 residues. Trimming stripped 5 bases from V and 7 bases from J, with 12 bases between. Germline CDR1 reads MNHEY; CDR2 reads SMNVEV (reference sequence).

This chain connects TRBV4-2 to TRBJ1-3; the match to TRBD1 covers 7 bases. There are 15 residues in the CDR3. Trimming removed 2 bases from V and 2 bases from J; junction bases left unmatched: 3. Germline CDR1 LGHNA, CDR2 YNFKEQ. CDR3 sequence (DNA): TGTGCCAGCAGCCAATACGGACAGGCTGGAAACACCATATATTTT. Amino acids: CASSQYGQAGNTIYF.

This clone was picked up one time. The chain combines TRBV27 with TRBJ2-2, with 8 bases that match TRBD1. With 6 bases clipped from V and 7 bases from J, the junction kept 7 bases outside the gene matches. This CDR3 has 14 residues. Per the germline V gene, CDR1 is MNHEY and CDR2 is SMNVEV (reference sequence). CDR3 protein: CASRRQGRVGELFF. The CDR3 bases are TGTGCCAGCAGACGACAGGGGCGGGTCGGGGAGCTGTTTTTT.

V gene TRBV29-1 combines with J gene TRBJ2-5, with 8 nucleotides matching TRBD1. The CDR3 has 14 residues. From germline, CDR1 is SQVTM and CDR2 ANQGSEA. The V and J ends lost 3 bases and 5 bases, in that order; junction bases with no gene match: 8. For the CDR3, the DNA is TGCAGCGTTGAGCGGACAGGGCCTGGGGAGACCCAGTACTTC. Translating gives CSVERTGPGETQYF.